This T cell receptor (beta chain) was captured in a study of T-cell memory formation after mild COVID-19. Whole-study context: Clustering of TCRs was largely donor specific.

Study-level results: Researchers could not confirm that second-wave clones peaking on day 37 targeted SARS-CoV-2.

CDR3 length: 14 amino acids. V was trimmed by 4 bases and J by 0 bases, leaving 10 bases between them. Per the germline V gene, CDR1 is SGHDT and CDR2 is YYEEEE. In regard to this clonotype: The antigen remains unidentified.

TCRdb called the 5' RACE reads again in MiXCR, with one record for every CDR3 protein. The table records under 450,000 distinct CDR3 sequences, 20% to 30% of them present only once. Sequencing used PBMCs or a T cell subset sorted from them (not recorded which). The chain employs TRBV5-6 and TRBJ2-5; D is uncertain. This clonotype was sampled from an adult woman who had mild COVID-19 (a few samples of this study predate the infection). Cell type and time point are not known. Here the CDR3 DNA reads TGTGCCAGCAGCCGACCCTCAGACCAAGAGACCCAGTACTTC. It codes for CASSRPSDQETQYF.